The 28 T cell receptor beta chains reported below all come from one sample, sequenced in a study of OX40 agonist ivuxolimab in advanced cancers. This table comes from immunoSEQ multiplex PCR, and its TCRdb copy is limited to in-frame clones, with some not included. The data show about 61,000 clones, nearly 90% seen once. The sample here was CD4+ or CD8+ T cells sorted from blood, taken in a trial of the OX40 agonist ivuxolimab. The receptor source for this set is an adult with an advanced solid tumor such as melanoma, head and neck, liver or kidney cancer.

CDR3 amino acids: CASSLGQGAQEKLFF. The CDR3 DNA sequence: TGTGCCAGCAGCTTGGGACAGGGGGCGCAGGAAAAACTGTTTTTT. The chain has TRBV5-8 and TRBJ1-4; 10 positions match TRBD1. The CDR3 extends over 15 amino acids. The germline V gene has CDR1 SGHTS and CDR2 YDEGEE. V dropped 0 bases and J dropped 8; count of bases not matched to a gene: 4.

The chain joins TRBV6-5 to TRBJ1-2; no firm D call. V gave up 6 bases and J gave up 2 bases, with 16 bases separating them. This CDR3 region has 15 residues. Germline V CDR1 and CDR2: MNHEY, SVGAGI. The CDR3 DNA is TGTGCCAGCAGCTCTGGACCTCCCGGGAACTATGGCTACACCTTC. Encoded protein: CASSSGPPGNYGYTF.

The CDR3 is CASSPHRGYNYGYTF. The DNA for the CDR3 is TGTGCCAGCAGCCCGCACAGGGGTTATAACTATGGCTACACCTTC. This chain links TRBV9 with TRBJ1-2; the match to TRBD1 covers 7 bases. The J segment lost 1 base and the V segment lost 4 bases, leaving 7 bases of the junction unmatched. Per the germline V gene, CDR1 is SGDLS and CDR2 is YYNGEE. The CDR3 has 15 amino acids.

This clone appeared a single time. This chain joins TRBV9 and TRBJ2-5; no reliable D call. Trimming took 3 bases from V and 4 from J, leaving 7 bases between them. Germline CDR1 reads SGDLS; CDR2 reads YYNGEE. This CDR3 contains 12 residues. Written as DNA, the CDR3 is TGTGCCAGCAGCGGGACGAGAGAGACCCAGTACTTC. This codes for CASSGTRETQYF.

This rearrangement joins TRBV29-1 to TRBJ2-2; possibly TRBD2 for D (7 bases). The CDR3 contains 14 residues. Per germline, CDR1 SQVTM and CDR2 ANQGSEA. V lost 7 bases, J lost 10 bases, and 22 bases lay in between. CDR3 in amino acids: CSAGGGAGAPELFF. CDR3 nucleotide sequence: TGCAGCGCTGGGGGGGGCGCCGGGGCCCCGGAGCTGTTTTTT.

CDR3 residues: CASSRDRASAEAFF. DNA for the CDR3: TGTGCCAGCAGTCGGGACAGGGCCTCCGCTGAAGCTTTCTTT. The chain recombines TRBV27 with TRBJ1-1, with 9 bases that match TRBD1. Germline loops: CDR1 MNHEY, CDR2 SMNVEV (reference sequence). The CDR3 extends over 14 amino acids. The V segment lost 5 bases and the J segment 6 bases; nucleotides outside the gene matches: 7.

This chain links TRBV18 with TRBJ1-4; TRBD1 is a possible D gene (5 bases). CDR3 length: 14 residues. V lost 11 bases, J lost 2 bases, and 15 bases lay in between. Germline V lookup: CDR1 KGHSH, CDR2 LQKENI. CDR3 region: CASRGSSTNEKLFF. For the CDR3, the DNA is TGTGCCTCCCGGGGGTCCTCTACTAATGAAAAACTGTTTTTT.

The rearrangement joins TRBV10-3 to TRBJ2-3, with TRBD1 matching over 7 bases. V was pared by 5 bases and J by 5 bases, with 7 bases of the junction left unmatched. The CDR3 consists of 14 residues. The germline V gene encodes CDR1 ENHRY and CDR2 SYGVKD. This chain's CDR3 is CAISRDSFGDTQYF. The CDR3 DNA reads TGTGCCATCAGTAGGGACAGTTTCGGAGATACGCAGTATTTT.

This rearrangement joins TRBV4-1 to TRBJ2-7; D is perhaps TRBD1 or TRBD2 (5 bases each). The V gene lost 1 base and the J gene lost 6 bases, with 10 bases spanning the gap. Germline CDR1 is MGHRA and CDR2 is YSYEKL. This CDR3 has 13 residues. CDR3 DNA sequence: TGCGCCAGCAGCCAAGTACTGGGGGTCGAGCAGTACTTC. This translates into CASSQVLGVEQYF.

The V call is TRBV27, the J call TRBJ1-5; a weak D match, TRBD1 (6 bases). Trimming removed 9 bases from V and 7 bases from J, with 16 bases in between. The CDR3 is made up of 13 amino acids. Germline V gene lookup returns CDR1 MNHEY and CDR2 SMNVEV (reference sequence). The CDR3 nucleotides read TGTGCCAGTAGGCCGGGGGGGGGCCAGCCCCAGCATTTT. Protein: CASRPGGGQPQHF.

The V and J genes are TRBV14 and TRBJ2-3; 9 nucleotides line up with TRBD1. Trimming cost V 5 bases and J 5 bases; bases outside gene matches: 5. CDR1 and CDR2 from the germline V gene are SGHDN and FVKESK. There are 14 residues in the CDR3. CDR3 residues: CASSTQGAGDTQYF. The CDR3 DNA is TGTGCCAGCAGCACACAGGGGGCGGGAGATACGCAGTATTTT.

The rearrangement links TRBV13 to TRBJ2-1; 9 nucleotides align to TRBD2. CDR3 size: 17 residues. The germline V gene has CDR1 PRHDT and CDR2 FYEKMQ (reference sequence). V shed 1 base and J 0 bases; nucleotides not matched to a gene: 4. The CDR3 here is CASSLVAGASSYNEQFF. DNA of the CDR3: TGTGCCAGCAGCTTAGTAGCGGGAGCGAGCTCCTACAATGAGCAGTTCTTC.

V and J are TRBV11-2 and TRBJ2-4; 7 positions match TRBD2. This CDR3 comprises 14 residues. Germline CDR1 and CDR2: SGHAT and FQNNGV. The trim removed 5 bases at V and 8 bases at J, leaving 9 bases unmatched. The CDR3 reads CASSPTGGRDIQYF. CDR3 sequence (DNA): TGTGCCAGCAGCCCTACTGGGGGGAGGGACATTCAGTACTTC.

V usage is TRBV11-2 and J usage is TRBJ2-2, with 9 bases lining up with TRBD2. From germline, CDR1 is SGHAT and CDR2 FQNNGV. CDR3 length: 15 residues. J was trimmed by 5 bases and V by 5 bases; bases with no gene match: 6. The CDR3 protein is CASSRGGALTGELFF. The CDR3 DNA follows: TGTGCCAGCAGCCGCGGGGGGGCCTTGACCGGGGAGCTGTTTTTT. The full variable domain, in which reference TRBV11-2 and TRBJ2-2 provide the parts outside the CDR3, is EAGVAQSPRYKIIEKRQSVAFWCNPISGHATLYWYQQILGQGPKLLIQFQNNGVVDDSQLPKDRFSAERLKGVDSTLKIQPAKLEDSAVYLCASSRGGALTGELFFGEGSRLTVL.

This chain links TRBV5-1 with TRBJ2-2, with 9 bases matching TRBD1. The CDR3 is 15 amino acids. J was trimmed by 5 bases and V by 0 bases; bases with no gene match: 2. Germline-derived CDR1 and CDR2 are SGHRS and YFSETQ. CDR3: CASSLATGGTGELFF. The CDR3 DNA sequence: TGCGCCAGCAGCTTGGCGACAGGGGGGACCGGGGAGCTGTTTTTT.

V usage is TRBV6-5 and J usage is TRBJ1-3; 10 nucleotides match TRBD1. The CDR3 runs 15 residues. V gave up 6 bases and J gave up 4 bases; unmatched junction bases: 6. Germline V gene data show CDR1 as MNHEY and CDR2 as SVGAGI. CDR3 nucleotide sequence: TGTGCCAGCAGGGCCTTGGACAGGGGGGGAAACACCATATATTTT. Its protein is CASRALDRGGNTIYF.

The rearrangement joins TRBV11-2 to TRBJ1-1; D is perhaps TRBD1 (5 bases). CDR1 SGHAT and CDR2 FQNNGV come from the germline V gene. The CDR3 is 16 amino acids. With 3 bases removed from V and 4 bases from J, the gap between germline ends came to 18 bases. Here the CDR3 reads CASSLAPNLGGTEAFF. In DNA, the CDR3 is TGTGCCAGCAGCTTGGCCCCTAATCTCGGGGGCACTGAAGCTTTCTTT. Supplemented by reference TRBV11-2 and TRBJ1-1, the full variable domain reads EAGVAQSPRYKIIEKRQSVAFWCNPISGHATLYWYQQILGQGPKLLIQFQNNGVVDDSQLPKDRFSAERLKGVDSTLKIQPAKLEDSAVYLCASSLAPNLGGTEAFFGQGTRLTVV.

The chain combines TRBV11-2 with TRBJ2-7, with a possible D match to TRBD2 (6 bases). There are 13 residues in the CDR3. Germline V gene lookup returns CDR1 SGHAT and CDR2 FQNNGV. V was shortened by 8 bases and J by 4 bases, with 15 bases between the two germline ends. The CDR3 is CASRGTVLYEQYF. CDR3 sequence (DNA): TGTGCCAGCCGCGGGACTGTCTTATACGAGCAGTACTTC. Full variable domain (rest looked up from reference TRBV11-2 and TRBJ2-7): EAGVAQSPRYKIIEKRQSVAFWCNPISGHATLYWYQQILGQGPKLLIQFQNNGVVDDSQLPKDRFSAERLKGVDSTLKIQPAKLEDSAVYLCASRGTVLYEQYFGPGTRLTVT.

V gene TRBV5-1 combines with J gene TRBJ2-7, with TRBD1 matching 9 bases. J gave up 9 bases and V 9 bases, and 16 bases lay outside the gene matches. Germline V gene data show CDR1 as SGHRS and CDR2 as YFSETQ. This CDR3 spans 14 amino acids. CDR3 sequence reads: CAIIGPGQGVVQYF. The CDR3 DNA follows: TGCGCCATCATAGGTCCGGGACAGGGTGTTGTGCAGTACTTC.

The rearrangement uses TRBV7-3 and TRBJ1-2; D is unclear. V was cut by 3 bases and J by 4 bases, with 6 bases left in between. CDR1 and CDR2 (germline): SGHTA, FQGTGA. This CDR3 has 12 residues. The CDR3 DNA sequence: TGTGCCAGCAGCTTGGACGGCTATGGCTACACCTTC. It is translated as CASSLDGYGYTF. The complete variable domain, with remaining parts taken from reference TRBV7-3 and TRBJ1-2, reads GAGVSQTPSNKVTEKGKYVELRCDPISGHTALYWYRQSLGQGPEFLIYFQGTGAADDSGLPNDRFFAVRPEGSVSTLKIQRTERGDSAVYLCASSLDGYGYTFGSGTRLTVV.

The rearrangement links TRBV29-1 to TRBJ1-2, with TRBD1 matching 7 bases. The CDR3 is 14 amino acids. Per the germline V gene, CDR1 is SQVTM and CDR2 is ANQGSEA. V was pared by 3 bases and J by 1 base, with 5 bases of the junction left unmatched. The CDR3 DNA reads as TGCAGCGTTGAGGGGGACAGTATTAACTATGGCTACACCTTC. Its protein product is CSVEGDSINYGYTF.

The chain employs TRBV7-2 and TRBJ1-2; TRBD1 matches at 7 bases. Unmatched junction bases numbered 5, after V lost 3 bases and J lost 4 bases. The CDR3 is 14 residues long. Germline CDR1 is SGHTA and CDR2 is FQGNSA. CDR3 in DNA: TGTGCCAGCAGCTTGGAAGGACAGGCCTATGGCTACACCTTC. Translated: CASSLEGQAYGYTF. The variable domain in full, with the rest retrieved from reference TRBV7-2 and TRBJ1-2, is GAGVSQSPSNKVTEKGKDVELRCDPISGHTALYWYRQSLGQGLEFLIYFQGNSAPDKSGLPSDRFSAERTGGSVSTLTIQRTQQEDSAVYLCASSLEGQAYGYTFGSGTRLTVV.

V usage is TRBV11-2 and J usage is TRBJ1-2; no clear D gene. There are 12 residues in the CDR3. The V and J ends lost 5 bases and 4 bases respectively, with 8 bases between them. The germline gives CDR1 SGHAT, CDR2 FQNNGV. DNA for the CDR3: TGTGCCAGCAGCGGACGGACCTATGGCTACACCTTC. This codes for CASSGRTYGYTF.

This chain links TRBV5-4 with TRBJ2-3; D ambiguous. Germline loops: CDR1 SGHNT, CDR2 YYREEE (reference sequence). V lost 1 base and J 6 bases, leaving 3 bases between the germline ends. The CDR3 is 11 residues long. The CDR3 DNA follows: TGTGCCAGCAGCTTGTTGGATACGCAGTATTTT. This translates into CASSLLDTQYF.

This chain uses TRBV2 with TRBJ2-2; D not resolved. The CDR3 has 16 amino acids. Trimming cost V 5 bases and J 2 bases, with 15 bases left between them. Germline-derived CDR1 and CDR2 are SNHLY and FYNNEI. The CDR3 DNA is TGTGCCAGCAGTCGGTGGGCTCCAGACAACACCGGGGAGCTGTTTTTT. It specifies CASSRWAPDNTGELFF.

The chain carries TRBV5-4 and TRBJ2-3; 9 bases match TRBD1. V was pared by 4 bases and J by 4 bases, with 7 bases of the junction left unmatched. CDR1 SGHNT and CDR2 YYREEE come from the germline V gene (reference sequence). The length of the CDR3 is 15 residues. Here the CDR3 reads CASSVDRGSADTQYF. The CDR3 DNA follows: TGTGCCAGCAGCGTAGACAGGGGGTCGGCAGATACGCAGTATTTT. The variable domain in full, with the rest retrieved from reference TRBV5-4 and TRBJ2-3, is ETGVTQSPTHLIKTRGQQVTLRCSSQSGHNTVSWYQQALGQGPQFIFQYYREEENGRGNFPPRFSGLQFPNYSSELNVNALELDDSALYLCASSVDRGSADTQYFGPGTRLTVL.

The chain couples TRBV30 to TRBJ1-2; D is uncertain. This CDR3 spans 11 amino acids. With 0 bases removed from V and 8 bases from J, the gap between germline ends came to 7 bases. Per the germline V gene, CDR1 is GTSNPN and CDR2 is SVGIG (reference sequence). CDR3 sequence: CAWSVGVGYTF. In nucleotides, the CDR3 is TGTGCCTGGAGTGTTGGGGTCGGCTACACCTTC.

This rearrangement joins TRBV10-3 to TRBJ1-2; TRBD1 is a possible D gene (5 bases). V was clipped by 0 bases and J by 11 bases, with 19 bases between them. Germline lookup yields CDR1 ENHRY and CDR2 SYGVKD. The CDR3 sequence is 15 residues long. The CDR3 is CAISESSDSEEPYTF. The CDR3 DNA reads as TGTGCCATCAGTGAGTCGAGCGACAGTGAGGAGCCGTACACCTTC.